These 22 T cell receptor beta chains came from one sample sequenced in a study of blood T cell repertoires in COVID-19. The assay was immunoSEQ multiplex PCR, and TCRdb's table has in-frame clones only and misses some. Here the sample spans 180,000 or so clones, around 85% being singletons. Sequenced sample: PBMCs or T cells enriched from blood (not recorded which). These TCRs come from a man aged 35 to 55 who had recovered from COVID-19.

In its sample, this clone was seen a few times. The CDR3 region is CASSLQGESNQPQHF. The CDR3 bases are TGTGCCAGCAGCCTTCAGGGGGAAAGCAATCAGCCCCAGCATTTT. The rearrangement joins TRBV28 to TRBJ1-5, with 7 bases fitting TRBD1. This CDR3 has 15 amino acids. Germline CDR1 and CDR2: MDHEN and SYDVKM. The trim removed 6 bases at V and 1 base at J, leaving 6 bases unmatched.

V is TRBV29-1 and J is TRBJ2-5, with a weak D call TRBD2 (6 bases). V gave up 8 bases and J gave up 2 bases, with 12 bases separating them. This CDR3 contains 12 residues. From germline, CDR1 is SQVTM and CDR2 ANQGSEA. The CDR3 spells CSSGGGQETQYF. CDR3 bases: TGCAGCTCCGGGGGTGGGCAAGAGACCCAGTACTTC.

A single count supports this clone. The chain carries TRBV5-1 and TRBJ1-4, with D hard to call. Germline V lookup: CDR1 SGHRS, CDR2 YFSETQ. V lost 1 base and J lost 5, with 6 bases in between. This CDR3 has 13 amino acids. CDR3 sequence (DNA): TGCGCCAGCAGCTTGAACATGAATGAAAAACTGTTTTTT. This encodes CASSLNMNEKLFF.

The V and J genes are TRBV9 and TRBJ1-1; 8 bases are a match to TRBD1. The germline V gene has CDR1 SGDLS and CDR2 YYNGEE. J gave up 4 bases and V 4 bases, and 6 bases lay outside the gene matches. CDR3 length: 14 residues. The CDR3 loop reads CASSPGQGRTEAFF. The DNA of the CDR3 is TGTGCCAGCAGCCCCGGACAGGGACGCACTGAAGCTTTCTTT.

This clone was seen only a few times. This chain uses TRBV5-1 with TRBJ1-1; 7 bases are a match to TRBD1. Germline V lookup: CDR1 SGHRS, CDR2 YFSETQ. The ends lost 5 bases at V and 4 bases at J; junction bases unmatched: 8. This CDR3 has 14 residues. The DNA for the CDR3 is TGCGCCAGCAGTACAGGGGAAGTAATCACTGAAGCTTTCTTT. Translated, it gives CASSTGEVITEAFF. The variable domain in full, completed from reference TRBV5-1 and TRBJ1-1, reads KAGVTQTPRYLIKTRGQQVTLSCSPISGHRSVSWYQQTPGQGLQFLFEYFSETQRNKGNFPGRFSGRQFSNSRSEMNVSTLELGDSALYLCASSTGEVITEAFFGQGTRLTVV.

The chain combines TRBV28 with TRBJ1-6; possible D gene TRBD1, 5 bases. From germline, CDR1 is MDHEN and CDR2 SYDVKM. This CDR3 spans 15 amino acids. Trimming pared 7 bases from V and 9 bases from J, leaving 19 bases between. CDR3 DNA: TGTGCCAGCATTCTAGGGACGGGGGGTAGTTCACCCCTCCACTTT. Residues: CASILGTGGSSPLHF. Full variable domain (outside the CDR3, taken from reference TRBV28 and TRBJ1-6): DVKVTQSSRYLVKRTGEKVFLECVQDMDHENMFWYRQDPGLGLRLIYFSYDVKMKEKGDIPEGYSVSREKKERFSLILESASTNQTSMYLCASILGTGGSSPLHFGNGTRLTVT.

The chain couples TRBV2 to TRBJ2-5, with TRBD1 matching over 7 bases. J lost 1 base, V lost 7 bases, and 9 bases had no gene match. This CDR3 is 15 amino acids long. In germline, CDR1 is SNHLY, CDR2 FYNNEI. CDR3 in amino acids: CASMGTGVPQETQYF. The CDR3 nucleotides are TGTGCCAGCATGGGCACAGGGGTTCCCCAAGAGACCCAGTACTTC.

The chain joins TRBV15 to TRBJ2-1, with D tentatively TRBD2 (5 bases). Germline values: CDR1 LNHNV, CDR2 YYDKDF (reference sequence). This CDR3 region has 15 residues. Trimming took 3 bases from V and 6 from J, leaving 15 bases between them. The CDR3 region has the DNA TGTGCCACCAGCAGGGAGGCTACTAGTTCCAATGAGCAGTTCTTC. It translates to CATSREATSSNEQFF.

J is TRBJ1-5 and V is TRBV28, with D possibly matching TRBD1 (6 bases). V was trimmed by 6 bases and J by 1 base, leaving 16 bases between them. The germline V gene has CDR1 MDHEN and CDR2 SYDVKM. The CDR3 is 16 residues long. This chain's CDR3 is CASRPPGTLSNQPQHF. The CDR3, as DNA: TGTGCCAGCAGACCACCCGGGACACTAAGCAATCAGCCCCAGCATTTT.

The CDR3 DNA reads as TGTGCCAGCAGCTTAGGACGGGGGTTGAACACTGAAGCTTTCTTT. Translating it yields CASSLGRGLNTEAFF. This chain uses TRBV7-8 with TRBJ1-1, with D possibly being TRBD1 (5 bases). V dropped 1 base and J dropped 0 bases, with 9 bases sitting between them. The CDR3 spans 15 residues. Germline loops: CDR1 SGHVS, CDR2 FQNEAQ. Looking up the rest from reference TRBV7-8 and TRBJ1-1 gives the full variable domain: GAGVSQSPRYKVAKRGQDVALRCDPISGHVSLFWYQQALGQGPEFLTYFQNEAQLDKSGLPSDRFFAERPEGSVSTLKIQRTQQEDSAVYLCASSLGRGLNTEAFFGQGTRLTVV.

The chain joins TRBV5-4 to TRBJ1-3, with D maybe TRBD1 (6 bases). V was clipped by 6 bases and J by 8 bases, with 24 bases between them. From germline, CDR1 is SGHNT and CDR2 YYREEE (reference sequence). The CDR3 spans 16 residues. CDR3 in amino acids: CASTSRGGALRDTIYF. The CDR3 coding sequence is TGTGCCAGCACCTCTCGTGGGGGGGCCCTGAGAGACACCATATATTTT.

A single count supports this clone. V usage is TRBV11-1 and J usage is TRBJ2-3; 7 bases agree with TRBD2. Per germline, CDR1 SGHAT and CDR2 FQDESV (reference sequence). The CDR3 has 13 amino acids. V gave up 1 base and J gave up 10 bases; unmatched junction bases: 5. CDR3 bases: TGTGCCAGCAGCTTAGATGCCCGGGGGGCGCAGTATTTT. Translation: CASSLDARGAQYF.

The chain has TRBV7-2 and TRBJ1-1; TRBD1 matches 7 bases. CDR1 is SGHTA, CDR2 FQGNSA, per germline. V trimming: 5 bases; J trimming: 3 bases; junction bases outside the gene matches: 6. This CDR3 comprises 14 residues. The CDR3 DNA follows: TGTGCCAGCAGCACGACGACAGGGTACACTGAAGCTTTCTTT. It codes for CASSTTTGYTEAFF.

The CDR3 DNA follows: TGTGCCTGGAGTACAACGACAGGGTTCCACGAGCAGTACTTC. Amino acids: CAWSTTTGFHEQYF. This sequence joins TRBV30 and TRBJ2-7; TRBD1 matches at 7 bases. Germline CDR1 and CDR2: GTSNPN and SVGIG (reference sequence). The ends lost 2 bases at V and 5 bases at J; junction bases unmatched: 9. The CDR3 extends over 14 amino acids.

The chain links TRBV2 to TRBJ1-5; 8 positions agree with TRBD1. Germline V gene lookup returns CDR1 SNHLY and CDR2 FYNNEI. The CDR3 sequence is 15 residues long. After removal of 6 bases from V and 3 bases from J, the junction contained 7 bases not matched to a gene. CDR3 region: CASRTRTGYNQPQHF. DNA of the CDR3: TGTGCCAGCAGAACTAGGACAGGGTACAATCAGCCCCAGCATTTT.

The chain links TRBV7-9 to TRBJ2-1; TRBD2 agrees at 13 bases. Losses at the gene ends were 5 bases for V and 8 bases for J; bases not matched to a gene: 9. This CDR3 contains 16 residues. Germline assignment: CDR1 SEHNR and CDR2 FQNEAQ (reference sequence). CDR3 in DNA: TGTGCCAGCAGCACGAGGACTAGCGGGAGTATCGATGAGCAGTTCTTC. This sequence encodes CASSTRTSGSIDEQFF.

J is TRBJ1-2 and V is TRBV5-1, with TRBD1 identical over 12 bases. The V and J ends lost 3 bases and 7 bases, in that order; junction bases with no gene match: 7. This CDR3 is 15 amino acids long. Per the germline V gene, CDR1 is SGHRS and CDR2 is YFSETQ. CDR3 sequence: CASSSGTGGSGGYTF. DNA for the CDR3: TGCGCCAGCAGCTCTGGGACAGGGGGCTCCGGTGGCTACACCTTC.

The chain recombines TRBV19 with TRBJ1-2; TRBD1 might be the D (6 bases). The CDR3 has 15 residues. Trimming took off 6 bases at V and 4 bases at J, with 18 bases between the two ends. The V gene's germline CDR1 is LNHDA and CDR2 SQIVND (reference sequence). This chain's CDR3 is CASSPGHGLSYGYTF. The CDR3 region has the DNA TGTGCCAGTAGCCCGGGACACGGACTCTCCTATGGCTACACCTTC.

This clone was seen just once. V usage is TRBV6-5 and J usage is TRBJ2-7; D perhaps matches TRBD2 (6 bases). V lost 8 bases and J lost 0, with 17 bases in between. This CDR3 is built from 15 residues. Germline V gene lookup returns CDR1 MNHEY and CDR2 SVGAGI. The CDR3 sequence: CASRVGSGSSYEQYF. DNA of the CDR3: TGTGCCAGCCGGGTAGGATCCGGGAGCTCCTACGAGCAGTACTTC.

CDR3 sequence: CAWSPHRDGNTIYF. The DNA for the CDR3 is TGTGCCTGGAGTCCGCACAGGGATGGAAACACCATATATTTT. The chain uses TRBV30 and TRBJ1-3, with D possibly TRBD1 on 6 matching bases. Per the germline V gene, CDR1 is GTSNPN and CDR2 is SVGIG (reference sequence). The CDR3 spans 14 residues. Between the trimmed V and J ends, which lost 2 bases and 3 bases, there was a span of 11 bases.

V gene TRBV5-5 combines with J gene TRBJ1-3, with 8 bases fitting TRBD1. This CDR3 is built from 17 residues. V shed 4 bases and J 1 base; nucleotides not matched to a gene: 10. Germline V gene lookup returns CDR1 SGHKS and CDR2 YYEKEE (reference sequence). CDR3 loop: CASSPARGLLSGNTIYF. The CDR3 DNA reads TGTGCCAGCAGCCCTGCCAGGGGGCTGTTATCTGGAAACACCATATATTTT.

This clone was found a few times. This chain links TRBV5-1 with TRBJ1-2; 8 bases fit TRBD1. CDR1 SGHRS and CDR2 YFSETQ come from the germline V gene. The CDR3 sequence is 14 residues long. The ends lost 4 bases at V and 7 bases at J; junction bases unmatched: 9. CDR3 loop: CASSTLQGAGGYTF. For the CDR3, the DNA is TGCGCCAGCAGCACACTGCAGGGGGCAGGTGGCTACACCTTC.